This T cell receptor (beta chain) is from a study of CD4 T cells in relation to SARS-CoV-2 and coronaviruses. This CDR3 has 16 amino acids. V dropped 0 bases and J dropped 4 bases, with 15 bases sitting between them. Germline values: CDR1 KGHSH, CDR2 LQKENI. Before the COVID-19 pandemic, during about 2010-2018, CD4+ T cells were taken from unexposed donors. The cells were cultured for about ten days before CD4+ T cells were isolated. On this clone itself: No antigen is known for it.

The protocol was immunoSEQ multiplex PCR, while the TCRdb copy is restricted to in-frame clones and leaves out a portion. This sample has 20,000 to 25,000 clones; more than 60% occur once, and the top ten carry approximately 13%. The sequence was obtained from a human donor in good health. The specimen was CD4+ T cells from PBMCs, cultured in vitro. The chain has TRBV18 and TRBJ1-1; D is possibly TRBD1 (5 bases). CDR3 nucleotide sequence: TGTGCCAGCTCACCACCGCTACTTACGGGGGGCACTGAAGCTTTCTTT. The encoded protein is CASSPPLLTGGTEAFF.